One TCR beta chain is described in this entry. Its antigen remains unknown. This sample is part of a study of cytomegalovirus exposure and HLA in healthy donors. On the study more broadly: Inside one of the first data releases sat 75 million to 100 million unique TCRs taken from HLA-typed donors.

60 Vbeta and 13 Jbeta primers were used in PCR. Sequenced by immunoSEQ multiplex PCR; TCRdb stores in-frame clones only, minus some. The table shows approximately 130,000 clones, with roughly 80% occurring only once. Trimming took 4 bases from V and 1 from J; bases not matched to a gene: 4. Germline CDR1 and CDR2: SGHDT and YYEEEE. The length of the CDR3 is 15 residues. The study, taken as a whole, reports: Highly shared sequence variants in one cluster were likely a sequencing artifact.

The chain employs TRBV5-6 and TRBJ1-1; 10 bases map to TRBD1. This TCR was recovered from a woman in her thirties or forties in good health and CMV-seronegative. Sequencing input: PBMCs. In DNA, the CDR3 is TGTGCCAGCAGCATACGGGACAGGGGGAACACTGAAGCTTTCTTT. Its translation: CASSIRDRGNTEAFF.